Detailed here is one T cell receptor beta chain. This entry is derived from a study of blood T cell repertoires in COVID-19. Study-wide background: The origin of the acute and convalescent COVID-19 samples was the United States, Italy and Spain. T cells, B-cell-depleted T cells, or PBMCs supplied cDNA or gDNA.

The CDR3 length is 14 residues. The germline V gene has CDR1 LGHDT and CDR2 YNNKEL (reference sequence). V was pared by 4 bases and J by 3 bases, with 6 bases of the junction left unmatched. Original analysis: How many nucleated cells were present was estimated from reference gene primer amplification. Profiling relied on immunoSEQ multiplex PCR, and the TCRdb table lists in-frame clones only, not all of them. D and trimming were read from the DNA, whereas the V and J calls and clone size are those reported in that table. The sample includes some 130,000 clones, about 88% seen only once; the top ten take about 3.5%.

This chain links TRBV3-1 (or the pseudogene TRBV3-2) with TRBJ2-7; 7 bases are a match to TRBD1. This TCR came from a man over 45 with active COVID-19. Sequenced: peripheral blood. The CDR3 sequence is CASSLLGQVYEQYF. In DNA form, the CDR3 reads TGTGCCAGCAGCCTTCTCGGACAGGTCTACGAGCAGTACTTC.